These 25 T cell receptor beta chains share one sample of origin, sequenced in a study of shared clonotypes between healthy human individuals. Libraries were prepared by immunoSEQ multiplex PCR; TCRdb keeps only in-frame clonotypes and omits some of them. The data hold 2 million to 3 million clones, with approximately 90% observed a single time. Sequences were obtained from naive CD4+ T cells sorted from blood. Subset denoted: CD45RA+ positively selected. These receptors were obtained from a man aged 18 to 29 in good health.

The chain couples TRBV7-8 to TRBJ1-1; D possibly corresponds to TRBD1 (5 bases). CDR3 length equals 15 residues. Germline V CDR1 and CDR2: SGHVS, FQNEAQ. Trimming pared 6 bases from V and 5 bases from J, leaving 19 bases between. In DNA form, the CDR3 reads TGTGCCAGCAGTTCGGGTTGGCAGGGATTAACTGAAGCTTTCTTT. Its translation: CASSSGWQGLTEAFF. The variable domain in full, with the rest retrieved from reference TRBV7-8 and TRBJ1-1, is GAGVSQSPRYKVAKRGQDVALRCDPISGHVSLFWYQQALGQGPEFLTYFQNEAQLDKSGLPSDRFFAERPEGSVSTLKIQRTQQEDSAVYLCASSSGWQGLTEAFFGQGTRLTVV.

The chain carries TRBV19 and TRBJ2-3; 7 bases fit TRBD2. After removal of 1 base from V and 8 bases from J, the junction contained 9 bases not matched to a gene. Per the germline V gene, CDR1 is LNHDA and CDR2 is SQIVND (reference sequence). The CDR3 has 15 amino acids. CDR3 in amino acids: CASSIAGGSLGTQYF. The CDR3, as DNA: TGTGCCAGTAGTATAGCGGGAGGAAGCCTCGGTACGCAGTATTTT.

The V gene is TRBV19, the J gene TRBJ2-7; 9 bases are shared with TRBD1. V shed 3 bases, J shed 5 bases, and the junction held 14 bases outside the gene matches. Germline V lookup: CDR1 LNHDA, CDR2 SQIVND (reference sequence). The length of the CDR3 is 17 residues. The DNA of the CDR3 is TGTGCCAGTAGTATGGGAGTTCCGGGACAGGGCGGCAACGAGCAGTACTTC. Protein product: CASSMGVPGQGGNEQYF.

The rearrangement uses TRBV28 and TRBJ1-4; D unclear. Germline V gene lookup returns CDR1 MDHEN and CDR2 SYDVKM. This CDR3 is 15 amino acids long. V was cut by 1 base and J by 7 bases, with 13 bases left in between. The CDR3 spells CASSLYFRAGEKLFF. CDR3 DNA: TGTGCCAGCAGTTTATATTTCCGGGCAGGTGAAAAACTGTTTTTT.

The rearrangement links TRBV5-4 to TRBJ2-1; D is possibly TRBD1 or TRBD2 (5 bases each). Germline V gives CDR1 SGHNT, CDR2 YYREEE (reference sequence). V lost 0 bases and J lost 9, with 10 bases in between. This CDR3 contains 13 residues. The DNA of the CDR3 is TGTGCCAGCAGCTTGGGTGGGGGAATTGAGCAGTTCTTC. Translation gives CASSLGGGIEQFF. Using reference TRBV5-4 and TRBJ2-1 for the parts outside the CDR3, the full variable domain is ETGVTQSPTHLIKTRGQQVTLRCSSQSGHNTVSWYQQALGQGPQFIFQYYREEENGRGNFPPRFSGLQFPNYSSELNVNALELDDSALYLCASSLGGGIEQFFGPGTRLTVL.

This rearrangement joins TRBV30 to TRBJ2-1; 12 bases map to TRBD2. The ends lost 2 bases at V and 4 bases at J; junction bases unmatched: 12. From germline, CDR1 is GTSNPN and CDR2 SVGIG (reference sequence). This CDR3 region has 18 residues. Written as DNA, the CDR3 is TGTGCCTGGAGTTCGGCTAGCGGGGGGGTCCTACGGTACAATGAGCAGTTCTTC. Its translation: CAWSSASGGVLRYNEQFF.

This chain uses TRBV7-3 with TRBJ1-1; no clear D. This CDR3 has 13 amino acids. CDR1 SGHTA and CDR2 FQGTGA come from the germline V gene. Between the trimmed V and J ends, which lost 5 bases and 1 base, there was a span of 8 bases. For the CDR3, the DNA is TGTGCCAGCAGCCCCTACAAGAACACTGAAGCTTTCTTT. The encoded protein is CASSPYKNTEAFF.

V usage is TRBV7-2 and J usage is TRBJ2-1; D not certain. V dropped 5 bases and J dropped 8 bases, with 4 bases sitting between them. Germline values: CDR1 SGHTA, CDR2 FQGNSA. The CDR3 is made up of 10 amino acids. The chain's CDR3 is CASSMYEQFF. The CDR3 DNA reads TGTGCCAGCAGCATGTATGAGCAGTTCTTC.

This rearrangement joins TRBV6-5 to TRBJ1-1, with D possibly matching TRBD1 (5 bases). The germline CDR1 and CDR2 sequences are MNHEY and SVGAGI. The V gene lost 5 bases and the J gene lost 4 bases, with 17 bases spanning the gap. This CDR3 is 15 amino acids long. In DNA form, the CDR3 reads TGTGCCAGCAGTCGACACTATAAACAGGCCACTGAAGCTTTCTTT. This sequence encodes CASSRHYKQATEAFF.

The chain carries TRBV6-1 and TRBJ2-7, with 9 bases identical to TRBD2. The V gene end was trimmed by 5 bases and the J gene end by 0 bases; junction bases not matched to a gene: 5. The CDR3 is 15 residues long. In germline, CDR1 is MNHNS, CDR2 SASEGT. CDR3 loop: CASSRSSGDSYEQYF. CDR3 coding DNA: TGTGCCAGCAGTAGATCTAGCGGGGACTCCTACGAGCAGTACTTC.

This clone was found once. This chain connects TRBV6-5 to TRBJ2-3, with 9 bases fitting TRBD2. Looked up from germline, CDR1 is MNHEY and CDR2 is SVGAGI. V trimming: 0 bases; J trimming: 1 base; junction bases outside the gene matches: 2. CDR3 size: 16 residues. The CDR3 DNA sequence: TGTGCCAGCAGTTACTCGGGCGGGGGGGGCACAGATACGCAGTATTTT. This codes for CASSYSGGGGTDTQYF.

This chain joins TRBV6-6 and TRBJ2-3; the D is unclear. The CDR3 totals 15 residues. V lost 8 bases and J lost 1, with 16 bases in between. Per the germline V gene, CDR1 is MNHNY and CDR2 is SVGAGI (reference sequence). The CDR3 DNA reads TGTGCCAGCTCCGAGGAAAGGGTTCGCACAGATACGCAGTATTTT. This codes for CASSEERVRTDTQYF.

This clone was picked up one time. The chain has TRBV4-2 and TRBJ2-4, with 8 bases that match TRBD2. With V trimmed by 4 bases and J by 6 bases, 5 bases remained unmatched. The germline V gene encodes CDR1 LGHNA and CDR2 YNFKEQ. The CDR3 has 14 amino acids. This chain's CDR3 is CASSLGGAVNIQYF. DNA for the CDR3: TGTGCCAGCAGCCTCGGGGGGGCCGTAAACATTCAGTACTTC.

The rearrangement joins TRBV5-1 to TRBJ2-7; 9 bases match TRBD1. Germline lookup yields CDR1 SGHRS and CDR2 YFSETQ. V gave up 4 bases and J gave up 6 bases; unmatched junction bases: 5. This CDR3 spans 13 amino acids. CDR3 amino acids: CASSLQTGGEQYF. In DNA form, the CDR3 reads TGCGCCAGCAGCCTTCAGACAGGGGGCGAGCAGTACTTC.

The V gene is TRBV7-2, the J gene TRBJ2-7; 7 nucleotides align to TRBD2. The germline V gene has CDR1 SGHTA and CDR2 FQGNSA. The J segment lost 7 bases and the V segment lost 0 bases, leaving 9 bases of the junction unmatched. The CDR3 length is 15 residues. The CDR3 loop is CASSLAASGPVEQYF. The CDR3 nucleotides read TGTGCCAGCAGCTTAGCAGCTAGCGGCCCAGTTGAGCAGTACTTC.

As for this clone: Different DNA sequences within this sample yield the same CDR3. The J gene is TRBJ1-1, the V gene TRBV5-1; D is possibly TRBD1 (6 bases). The V end was cut by 2 bases, the J end by 0 bases, with 11 bases between. CDR3 length: 15 amino acids. Germline values: CDR1 SGHRS, CDR2 YFSETQ. The CDR3 DNA sequence: TGCGCCAGCAGCTTACAGGGCCTTATGAACACTGAAGCTTTCTTT. Translation gives CASSLQGLMNTEAFF.

V usage is TRBV6-1 and J usage is TRBJ2-5; 12 bases fit TRBD2. J was trimmed by 3 bases and V by 4 bases; bases with no gene match: 0. CDR1 is MNHNS and CDR2 is SASEGT in the germline V gene. The CDR3 has 14 residues. The CDR3 spells CASSASGGEETQYF. Here the CDR3 DNA reads TGTGCCAGCAGTGCTAGCGGGGGGGAAGAGACCCAGTACTTC.

The chain has TRBV5-1 and TRBJ2-7; D is ambiguous. Deletions cut 4 bases from V and 0 bases from J, with 8 bases between. Germline CDR1 reads SGHRS; CDR2 reads YFSETQ. This CDR3 contains 13 residues. In DNA, the CDR3 is TGCGCCAGCAGCCCCCCTGGCTCCTACGAGCAGTACTTC. Its protein is CASSPPGSYEQYF.

The chain joins TRBV18 to TRBJ2-7; 7 bases are a match to TRBD1. Trimming cost V 6 bases and J 7 bases; bases outside gene matches: 18. Looked up from germline, CDR1 is KGHSH and CDR2 is LQKENI. There are 16 residues in the CDR3. The CDR3 region is CASSPTAQGTRVEQYF. The CDR3 region has the DNA TGTGCCAGCTCCCCTACAGCACAGGGGACACGGGTAGAGCAGTACTTC. The whole variable domain, remainder taken from reference TRBV18 and TRBJ2-7, is NAGVMQNPRHLVRRRGQEARLRCSPMKGHSHVYWYRQLPEEGLKFMVYLQKENIIDESGMPKERFSAEFPKEGPSILRIQQVVRGDSAAYFCASSPTAQGTRVEQYFGPGTRLTVT.

The rearrangement links TRBV10-3 to TRBJ2-3; weak D call: TRBD1 (6 bases). Germline V gene lookup returns CDR1 ENHRY and CDR2 SYGVKD. Trimming cost V 5 bases and J 4 bases, with 10 bases left between them. This CDR3 spans 13 amino acids. The CDR3 spells CAISQGSSDTQYF. The CDR3 DNA is TGTGCCATCAGTCAGGGGTCCTCAGATACGCAGTATTTT.

The J gene is TRBJ1-1, the V gene TRBV9; D may be TRBD1 (5 bases). The length of the CDR3 is 15 residues. Germline CDR1 reads SGDLS; CDR2 reads YYNGEE. Trimming took 4 bases from V and 5 from J, leaving 18 bases between them. The CDR3 here is CASSPQGYVETEAFF. Written as DNA, the CDR3 is TGTGCCAGCAGCCCTCAGGGTTACGTTGAAACTGAAGCTTTCTTT. Together with reference TRBV9 and TRBJ1-1, the CDR3 gives the full variable domain: DSGVTQTPKHLITATGQRVTLRCSPRSGDLSVYWYQQSLDQGLQFLIQYYNGEERAKGNILERFSAQQFPDLHSELNLSSLELGDSALYFCASSPQGYVETEAFFGQGTRLTVV.

The chain employs TRBV30 and TRBJ1-6; the match to TRBD1 covers 8 bases. Looked up from germline, CDR1 is GTSNPN and CDR2 is SVGIG (reference sequence). The CDR3 is made up of 16 amino acids. Germline trimming cut 3 bases from V and 3 bases from J; bases unmatched to any gene: 7. CDR3 amino acids: CAWREGDRGYNSPLHF. CDR3 nucleotide sequence: TGTGCCTGGAGGGAGGGAGACAGGGGCTATAATTCACCCCTCCACTTT.

The chain employs TRBV7-9 and TRBJ1-2; no clear D gene. V was shortened by 5 bases and J by 0 bases, with 4 bases between the two germline ends. Germline CDR1 is SEHNR and CDR2 is FQNEAQ (reference sequence). This CDR3 has 12 amino acids. In nucleotides, the CDR3 is TGTGCCAGCAGCACATCTAACTATGGCTACACCTTC. Amino acids: CASSTSNYGYTF. Based on the CDR3 plus reference TRBV7-9 and TRBJ1-2, the full variable domain is DTGVSQNPRHKITKRGQNVTFRCDPISEHNRLYWYRQTLGQGPEFLTYFQNEAQLEKSRLLSDRFSAERPKGSFSTLEIQRTEQGDSAMYLCASSTSNYGYTFGSGTRLTVV.

The rearrangement joins TRBV27 to TRBJ2-7; 9 positions agree with TRBD2. Per the germline V gene, CDR1 is MNHEY and CDR2 is SMNVEV (reference sequence). The J segment lost 2 bases and the V segment lost 7 bases, leaving 9 bases of the junction unmatched. The length of the CDR3 is 15 residues. The CDR3 is CASTRVAGAAYEQYF. As DNA, the CDR3 is TGTGCCAGCACCCGGGTAGCGGGGGCCGCCTACGAGCAGTACTTC.

This chain joins TRBV5-5 and TRBJ2-7; the D gene is possibly TRBD2 (6 bases). The CDR3 totals 13 residues. The germline V gene encodes CDR1 SGHKS and CDR2 YYEKEE (reference sequence). Trimming took off 0 bases at V and 7 bases at J, with 11 bases between the two ends. CDR3 region: CASSLAEGWEQYF. The CDR3 DNA follows: TGTGCCAGCAGCTTGGCGGAGGGGTGGGAGCAGTACTTC.